Listed here is a single T cell receptor (beta chain). A read error may account for a junction end that differs from germline. This entry belongs to a study of T-cell memory formation after mild COVID-19. Per germline, CDR1 LGHNA and CDR2 YSLEER. The CDR3 length is 16 residues. 5'RACE primed from the constant segment yielded TCR alpha and TCR beta cDNA libraries bearing sample barcodes and UMIs. Each CDR3 protein is one row after TCRdb ran MiXCR on the 5' RACE reads. The sample holds 150,000 to 200,000 distinct CDR3 sequences, roughly 12% seen once. The rearrangement links TRBV4-3 to TRBJ1-1, with a possible D match to TRBD1 (6 bases). The TCR comes from a man aged 18 to 30 who had mild COVID-19 (a few samples of this study predate the infection). Cell type and time point are not known. Sequenced input: PBMCs or a T cell subset sorted from them (not recorded which). For the CDR3, the DNA is TGCGCCAGCAGGCAAGGAGGGGGAATCGTGAACACTGAAGCTTTCTTT. Its protein product is CASRQGGGIVNTEAFF.